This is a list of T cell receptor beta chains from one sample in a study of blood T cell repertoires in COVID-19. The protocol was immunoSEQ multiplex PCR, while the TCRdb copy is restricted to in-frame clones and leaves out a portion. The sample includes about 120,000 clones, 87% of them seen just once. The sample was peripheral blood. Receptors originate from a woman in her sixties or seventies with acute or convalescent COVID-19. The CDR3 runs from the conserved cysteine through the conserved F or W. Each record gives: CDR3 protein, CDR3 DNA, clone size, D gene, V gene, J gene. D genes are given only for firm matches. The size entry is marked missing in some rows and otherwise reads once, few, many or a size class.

CDR3 protein: CASTYPPTDYGYTF
CDR3 DNA: TGTGCCAGTACCTATCCCCCTACGGACTATGGCTACACCTTC
clone size: .
D gene: .
V gene: TRBV5-6
J gene: TRBJ1-2

CDR3 protein: CASSHGQGNQETQYF
CDR3 DNA: TGCGCCAGCAGCCACGGACAGGGGAATCAAGAGACCCAGTACTTC
clone size: once
D gene: TRBD1
V gene: TRBV5-1
J gene: TRBJ2-5

CDR3 protein: CASSQLGTGINTIYF
CDR3 DNA: TGTGCCAGCAGCCAACTCGGGACAGGTATAAACACCATATATTTT
clone size: once
D gene: TRBD1
V gene: TRBV3-1/TRBV3-2
J gene: TRBJ1-3

CDR3 protein: CASSFRTSGGTDADTQYF
CDR3 DNA: TGTGCCAGCAGCTTTCGGACTAGCGGGGGGACCGATGCAGATACGCAGTATTTT
clone size: .
D gene: TRBD2
V gene: TRBV11-3
J gene: TRBJ2-3

CDR3 protein: CASSWDRQGETQYF
CDR3 DNA: TGCGCCAGCAGCTGGGACAGGCAGGGGGAGACCCAGTACTTC
clone size: once
D gene: TRBD1
V gene: TRBV5-1
J gene: TRBJ2-5

CDR3 protein: CASSSGDQPQHF
CDR3 DNA: TGTGCCAGCAGCTCAGGGGATCAGCCCCAGCATTTT
clone size: .
D gene: .
V gene: TRBV6-5
J gene: TRBJ1-5

CDR3 protein: CASSFLASPGLAGQQYNEQFF
CDR3 DNA: TGTGCCAGCAGTTTCCTAGCCTCCCCGGGACTAGCGGGACAACAGTACAATGAGCAGTTCTTC
clone size: .
D gene: TRBD2
V gene: TRBV28
J gene: TRBJ2-1

CDR3 protein: CSATRATGELFF
CDR3 DNA: TGCAGCGCGACTAGAGCCACCGGGGAGCTGTTTTTT
clone size: .
D gene: .
V gene: TRBV29-1
J gene: TRBJ2-2

CDR3 protein: CAWGRLAGSTDTQYF
CDR3 DNA: TGTGCCTGGGGTAGACTAGCGGGGAGCACAGATACGCAGTATTTT
clone size: .
D gene: TRBD2
V gene: TRBV30
J gene: TRBJ2-3

CDR3 protein: CASNLPGQGAYEQFF
CDR3 DNA: TGTGCCAGCAATCTACCGGGACAGGGGGCATATGAGCAGTTCTTC
clone size: .
D gene: TRBD1
V gene: TRBV6-5
J gene: TRBJ2-1